These T cell receptor beta chains were read from a single sample in a study of blood T cell repertoires in COVID-19. TCRdb keeps only in-frame clones here, not all; method: immunoSEQ multiplex PCR. Counted here are 50,000 to 75,000 clones, 73% occurring once; the ten biggest clones make up less than 20%. The sequenced material came from peripheral blood. These receptors came from a woman between 50 and 59 years old with active or convalescent COVID-19. Both conserved end residues are part of each CDR3. D genes are given only for firm matches. The size field is filled for only some rows; it gives once, few, many or a size class.

TRBV9	-	TRBJ2-2	TRBD2	CASSFDLAGITGELFF	TGTGCCAGCAGCTTCGATTTAGCGGGAATCACCGGGGAGCTGTTTTTT
TRBV25-1	-	TRBJ1-3	-	CASSDYGSSGNTIYF	TGTGCCAGCAGTGACTACGGTTCCTCTGGAAACACCATATATTTT
TRBV12-3/TRBV12-4	few	TRBJ2-7	-	CASTRTPAAMHF	TGTGCCAGCACCAGGACTCCCGCCGCGATGCACTTC
TRBV5-1	few	TRBJ1-1	-	CASSTVGGTNTEAFF	TGCGCCAGCAGCACGGTCGGGGGGACGAACACTGAAGCTTTCTTT
TRBV6-5	few	TRBJ1-2	-	CASSYSRGDYGYTF	TGTGCCAGCAGTTACTCTAGAGGTGACTATGGCTACACCTTC
TRBV11-2	-	TRBJ2-1	TRBD2	CASSPRLAGVFNEQFF	TGTGCCAGCAGCCCCCGACTAGCGGGAGTATTTAATGAGCAGTTCTTC
TRBV5-1	few	TRBJ1-6	TRBD1	CASSIGQGGHSPLHF	TGCGCCAGCAGCATCGGACAGGGAGGTCATTCACCCCTCCACTTT
TRBV4-1	-	TRBJ2-3	TRBD2	CASSQPRTRGRGTQYF	TGCGCCAGCAGCCAACCTAGGACTAGAGGGAGGGGTACGCAGTATTTT
TRBV7-9	-	TRBJ2-7	-	CASSRQGGMYEQYF	TGTGCCAGCAGCCGTCAAGGCGGGATGTACGAGCAGTACTTC
TRBV6-4	few	TRBJ2-3	-	CASSPEGGGSTDTQYF	TGTGCCAGCAGTCCTGAGGGGGGCGGGAGTACAGATACGCAGTATTTT
TRBV19	-	TRBJ2-6	-	CASSMGLSGANVLTF	TGTGCCAGTAGTATGGGACTTTCTGGGGCCAACGTCCTGACTTTC
TRBV19	-	TRBJ1-3	TRBD1	CASSQVTGSGNTIYF	TGTGCCAGTAGCCAAGTGACAGGGTCTGGAAACACCATATATTTT
TRBV12-3/TRBV12-4	-	TRBJ1-1	TRBD1	CASRGQVRTEAFF	TGTGCCAGCAGGGGACAGGTACGGACTGAAGCTTTCTTT
TRBV10-3	-	TRBJ2-3	TRBD1	CAISDRDRGGTDTQYF	TGTGCCATCAGTGACCGGGACAGGGGGGGCACAGATACGCAGTATTTT
TRBV2	-	TRBJ2-3	-	CASSRGPDTQYF	TGTGCCAGCAGTAGGGGCCCAGATACGCAGTATTTT
TRBV5-6	-	TRBJ2-7	-	CASSSRHLRYGYEQYF	TGTGCCAGCAGCTCCAGACACCTACGGTATGGGTACGAGCAGTACTTC
TRBV5-1	-	TRBJ2-1	TRBD2	CASSLVLAGVINNEQFF	TGCGCCAGCAGCTTGGTACTAGCGGGAGTTATTAACAATGAGCAGTTCTTC
TRBV7-2	once	TRBJ2-7	-	CASSLARVSYEQYF	TGTGCCAGCAGCTTAGCGCGGGTTTCCTACGAGCAGTACTTC
TRBV20-1	-	TRBJ1-1	TRBD1	CSAKIGQGAFF	TGCAGTGCTAAAATCGGACAGGGGGCTTTCTTT
TRBV30	-	TRBJ1-6	-	CAWRAWRQRGRSSYNSPLHF	TGTGCCTGGAGGGCATGGCGGCAGCGCGGGAGAAGCTCCTATAATTCACCCCTCCACTTT
TRBV5-1	-	TRBJ2-5	TRBD1	CASSRGGTGGETQYF	TGCGCCAGCAGCCGCGGGGGGACAGGGGGGGAGACCCAGTACTTC
TRBV6-5	-	TRBJ1-2	-	CASSPGIYGYTF	TGTGCCAGCAGCCCCGGGATCTATGGCTACACCTTC
TRBV7-6	-	TRBJ1-4	-	CASSWTAQGEKLFF	TGTGCCAGCAGCTGGACCGCTCAGGGTGAAAAACTGTTTTTT
TRBV29-1	once	TRBJ1-1	-	CSVKDRYAYMNTEAFF	TGCAGCGTTAAGGACAGATATGCTTATATGAACACTGAAGCTTTCTTT
TRBV5-4	-	TRBJ2-5	-	CASSLELQETQYF	TGTGCCAGCAGCTTGGAATTACAAGAGACCCAGTACTTC
TRBV7-6	-	TRBJ2-7	-	CASSLTGRSEQYF	TGTGCCAGCAGCTTAACTGGGAGAAGCGAGCAGTACTTC
TRBV6-5	-	TRBJ2-1	TRBD2	CASSPGLAGVHEQFF	TGTGCCAGCAGTCCCGGACTAGCGGGAGTTCATGAGCAGTTCTTC
TRBV10-3	-	TRBJ2-7	TRBD2	CAISESRGGTYEQYF	TGTGCCATCAGTGAGTCCCGGGGGGGCACCTACGAGCAGTACTTC
TRBV6-1	few	TRBJ1-4	TRBD1	CASSEDRGNEKLFF	TGTGCCAGCAGTGAAGACAGGGGCAATGAAAAACTGTTTTTT
TRBV30	-	TRBJ2-5	-	CACSREMRETQYF	TGTGCCTGTTCAAGGGAGATGAGGGAGACCCAGTACTTC
TRBV30	once	TRBJ2-1	TRBD2	CAWSVDTSGRADEQFF	TGTGCCTGGAGTGTGGACACTAGCGGGAGGGCCGATGAGCAGTTCTTC
TRBV7-6	-	TRBJ2-5	-	CASSSNSGLQETQYF	TGTGCCAGCAGCTCGAATAGTGGACTTCAAGAGACCCAGTACTTC
TRBV29-1	-	TRBJ2-1	TRBD2	CSVEDQLAGVLGEQFF	TGCAGCGTTGAAGATCAACTAGCGGGAGTCTTAGGCGAGCAGTTCTTC
TRBV4-1	-	TRBJ1-3	-	CASSQVVSGNTIYF	TGCGCCAGCAGCCAAGTAGTCTCTGGAAACACCATATATTTT
TRBV18	-	TRBJ1-4	TRBD1	CASSRDRAEKLFF	TGTGCCAGCTCTCGGGACAGGGCTGAAAAACTGTTTTTT
TRBV5-1	-	TRBJ2-2	-	CASGGAGNTGELFF	TGCGCCAGCGGTGGAGCGGGGAACACCGGGGAGCTGTTTTTT
TRBV10-3	few	TRBJ2-3	-	CAISESKQGMGTNTQYF	TGTGCCATCAGTGAGTCGAAGCAGGGTATGGGTACAAATACGCAGTATTTT
TRBV27	few	TRBJ2-1	-	CASSLGGEVHNEQFF	TGTGCCAGCAGTTTAGGGGGCGAGGTCCACAATGAGCAGTTCTTC
TRBV30	-	TRBJ2-1	-	CAWRYNNEQFF	TGTGCCTGGAGGTACAACAATGAGCAGTTCTTC
TRBV7-9	-	TRBJ1-4	-	CASSTWGDDEKLFF	TGTGCCAGCAGCACGTGGGGGGACGATGAAAAACTGTTTTTT
TRBV20-1	-	TRBJ1-1	-	CSATEFTEAFF	TGCAGTGCTACGGAGTTCACTGAAGCTTTCTTT